These 15 T cell receptor beta chains originate from one sample sequenced in a study of T cells in Graves' hyperthyroidism and ophthalmopathy. Researchers took RNA transcripts and amplified the TCR beta CDR3 regions from them. Researchers ran a first-round RT-PCR on the TCR CDR3 using the HTBI primer set. One entry per CDR3 protein, called by TCRdb with MiXCR from the multiplex PCR reads. Of 300,000 to 450,000 distinct CDR3 sequences in the sample, over 10% were seen once. Sequenced: blood. These receptors all come from a woman under 30 with Graves' hyperthyroidism.

This chain joins TRBV28 and TRBJ1-5; D is unclear. Germline-derived CDR1 and CDR2 are MDHEN and SYDVKM. The CDR3 totals 13 residues. V dropped 4 bases and J dropped 7 bases, with 11 bases sitting between them. CDR3 protein: CASSSPDNQPQHF. The CDR3 DNA is TGTGCCAGCAGTTCACCCGACAACCAGCCCCAGCATTTT.

The chain couples TRBV19 to TRBJ1-4; no clear D. Germline CDR1 and CDR2: LNHDA and SQIVND (reference sequence). The V gene lost 3 bases and the J gene lost 1 base, with 9 bases spanning the gap. The CDR3 contains 15 residues. CDR3 DNA sequence: TGTGCCAGTAGTATCGGTTCCAGAACTAATGAAAAACTGTTTTTT. It is translated as CASSIGSRTNEKLFF.

At least ten counts were recorded for this clonotype. The chain uses TRBV5-1 and TRBJ2-2, with D perhaps TRBD2 (5 bases). The CDR3 contains 16 residues. From germline, CDR1 is SGHRS and CDR2 YFSETQ. V lost 0 bases and J 5 bases, leaving 14 bases between the germline ends. The CDR3 DNA sequence: TGCGCCAGCAGCTTGGCCGCCCGGGGTAGTACCGGGGAGCTGTTTTTT. It is translated as CASSLAARGSTGELFF.

This clonotype was detected many times. V usage is TRBV12-3 or TRBV12-4 and J usage is TRBJ1-6, with TRBD1 matching 8 bases. The CDR3 extends over 15 amino acids. V shed 7 bases, J shed 10 bases, and the junction held 12 bases outside the gene matches. The CDR3 is CASTLGQGHRSPLHF. In DNA form, the CDR3 reads TGTGCCAGCACCCTCGGACAGGGACACCGCTCACCCCTCCACTTT.

This clonotype has a count of ten or more. The chain uses TRBV11-1 and TRBJ2-1; 8 bases match TRBD1. V dropped 3 bases and J dropped 12; count of bases not matched to a gene: 13. CDR3 length: 15 amino acids. The V gene's germline CDR1 is SGHAT and CDR2 FQDESV (reference sequence). The CDR3 coding sequence is TGTGCCAGCAGCTTCTCCGGGACAGGTCTTTTAGGGCAGTTCTTC. Translated, it gives CASSFSGTGLLGQFF.

This clonotype was seen many times. The V and J genes are TRBV27 and TRBJ1-1; D is possibly TRBD1 (5 bases). There are 13 residues in the CDR3. V was trimmed by 6 bases and J by 10 bases, leaving 18 bases between them. Germline CDR1 is MNHEY and CDR2 is SMNVEV (reference sequence). CDR3 amino acids: CASSRTAGVGAFF. The CDR3 DNA is TGTGCCAGCAGCCGAACCGCGGGGGTTGGAGCTTTCTTT.

This clonotype was detected ten times or more. The chain couples TRBV7-9 to TRBJ2-7, with 7 bases fitting TRBD2. Germline trimming cut 4 bases from V and 2 bases from J; bases unmatched to any gene: 8. The germline gives CDR1 SEHNR, CDR2 FQNEAQ (reference sequence). This CDR3 is 15 amino acids long. CDR3 loop: CASSSPQAGTYEQYF. Written as DNA, the CDR3 is TGTGCCAGCAGCTCCCCCCAAGCGGGGACCTACGAGCAGTACTTC.

This clonotype was found many times. The gene calls are TRBV11-2 and TRBJ1-1; TRBD1 might be the D (6 bases). This CDR3 is built from 15 residues. Germline CDR1 and CDR2: SGHAT and FQNNGV. Trimming left V 4 bases short and J 1 base short, with 13 bases between. CDR3 DNA sequence: TGTGCCAGCAGCTCGTGGAAGGGGGGGAACACTGAAGCTTTCTTT. Translation gives CASSSWKGGNTEAFF.

There are many counts of this clonotype. The chain uses TRBV28 and TRBJ1-1, with 7 bases matching TRBD1. Germline loops: CDR1 MDHEN, CDR2 SYDVKM. Germline trimming cut 6 bases from V and 7 bases from J; bases unmatched to any gene: 8. This CDR3 is built from 13 residues. The CDR3 DNA sequence: TGTGCCAGCAGACCAGGGACAGCCCATGAAGCTTTCTTT. Translating gives CASRPGTAHEAFF.

There are many counts of this clonotype. The chain carries TRBV11-2 and TRBJ1-6; a possible D gene is TRBD1 (6 bases). Trimming removed 8 bases from V and 7 bases from J, with 21 bases in between. Germline CDR1 SGHAT, CDR2 FQNNGV. CDR3 length: 16 amino acids. CDR3 nucleotides: TGTGCCAGCGAACTAGATCAGCAGGGGAGGAATTCACCCCTCCACTTT. It yields the protein CASELDQQGRNSPLHF.

V is TRBV6-1 and J is TRBJ2-1; no firm D call. The CDR3 extends over 14 amino acids. Deletions cut 7 bases from V and 1 base from J, with 11 bases between. Germline CDR1 reads MNHNS; CDR2 reads SASEGT. Written as DNA, the CDR3 is TGTGCCAGCAAGATGGACGGTTCCTACAATGAGCAGTTCTTC. It encodes CASKMDGSYNEQFF.

This clonotype has ten or more counts. The V call is TRBV28, the J call TRBJ2-3; 9 nucleotides align to TRBD1. Germline CDR1 is MDHEN and CDR2 is SYDVKM. This CDR3 contains 17 residues. V lost 6 bases to trimming and J lost 4 bases; unmatched junction nucleotides: 14. The CDR3 sequence: CASRPTGGEIRADTQYF. As DNA, the CDR3 is TGTGCCAGCAGACCTACAGGGGGCGAGATCCGGGCAGATACGCAGTATTTT.

The J gene is TRBJ2-2, the V gene TRBV3-1; D uncertain. The ends were cut back, 7 bases at V and 7 bases at J, with 16 bases in the middle. The CDR3 runs 14 residues. Germline lookup yields CDR1 LGHDT and CDR2 YNNKEL (reference sequence). CDR3: CASIPRAPNGELFF. CDR3 coding DNA: TGTGCCAGCATCCCCCGGGCCCCGAACGGGGAGCTGTTTTTT. Combining the CDR3 with reference TRBV3-1 and TRBJ2-2 gives the whole variable domain DTAVSQTPKYLVTQMGNDKSIKCEQNLGHDTMYWYKQDSKKFLKIMFSYNNKELIINETVPNRFSPKSPDKAHLNLHINSLELGDSAVYFCASIPRAPNGELFFGEGSRLTVL.

This clonotype occurred a few times. The CDR3 DNA reads TGTGCCAGCAAGAGGGGGGGTAATGAAAAACTGTTTTTT. Amino acids: CASKRGGNEKLFF. The V call is TRBV7-9, the J call TRBJ1-4; a possible D gene is TRBD1 (6 bases). Germline assignment: CDR1 SEHNR and CDR2 FQNEAQ (reference sequence). The CDR3 has 13 residues. V lost 7 bases and J lost 4, with 10 bases in between.

As for this clonotype: This may come from a read error, since a much larger clone is one base off. The genes are TRBV18 and TRBJ1-2, with D uncertain. Germline V gene data show CDR1 as KGHSH and CDR2 as LQKENI. CDR3 length equals 17 residues. CDR3: CASSRISSRHQNYGYAF. CDR3 nucleotide sequence: TGTGCCAGCTCACGGATTTCCTCCCGACACCAAAACTATGGCTACGCCTTC.